Reported below is one T cell receptor beta chain. No cognate antigen has been identified for it. Base qualities were left out, and no much larger clone turns up one base away. Library creation used UMI-ligation and nested PCR. To cover both TRBC1 and TRBC2, the beta constant-region primer consisted of an equimolar mix of two oligonucleotides. A single-stranded oligonucleotide bearing the SP2 primer plus a 12-nucleotide UMI was ligated onto the 3' end of the cDNA by T4 RNA ligase 1. The ligated cDNA went through four rounds of PCR with nested alpha and beta constant-region primers together with the SP2 primer. Incubation of the ligation reaction lasted roughly 19-25 hours at 16 degrees C. PCR2 was typically performed as a SYBR Green qPCR and was stopped at a predetermined threshold so that over-amplification was prevented. Every purification after the first one was done using Agencourt AMPure XP magnetic beads. Libraries were quantified by Qubit and checked on a TapeStation, with a main peak expected near 650 bp. Pooled libraries were sequenced on an Illumina MiSeq with v2 2x251 paired-end kits, typically giving about 0.95-2.2 million reads per sample. Libraries were pooled at approximately 3.7 nM per sample, and about 4.5-7.5% PhiX was added to improve cluster recognition. As for the original processing: Using tag matching that tolerated one base-pair mismatch, Decombinator assigned V and J genes to FASTQ reads that had been processed by Demultiplexor. UMIs were used by Collapsinator to correct both sequencing errors and frequency errors arising from PCR heterogeneity. TCRs were translated and CDR3s were extracted from the conserved cysteine to the FGXG phenylalanine by CDR3Translator, with non-productive sequences being flagged. Gini, Shannon entropy and inverse Simpson indices were calculated on repertoires subsampled to equal numbers of UMI-defined TCRs. Within the linear range, a power law was fitted to clonotype abundance distributions using maximum likelihood. When run on a single naive CD8 sample, MIGEC and the pipeline yielded similar UMI counts, similar unique TCR numbers and similar clonal distributions. One analysis removed from the naive repertoire any naive TCRs that were also found in any memory subset from the same donor. A set of roughly 6,600 CMV-associated CDR3 sequences, compiled from VDJdb and a published dataset, was used to search the repertoires. The raw public data were reprocessed by TCRdb itself: fastp quality trimming at Q25, MiXCR clonotype calling, in-frame beta chains only. Rows matching on CDR3 protein sequence are summarized as one entry with the most common DNA and genes. None of the V and J calls come from the authors' own analysis; TCRdb made them. The sample contains some 150,000 distinct CDR3 sequences, over 15% of them found a single time. The top ten hold about 0.13% of the sample.

The data derive from a study of naive and memory T cell subsets (dated by TCRdb to between 2016 and 2019). About the investigation overall: An open-source, UMI-based TCR alpha and beta sequencing pipeline was applied to sorted naive and memory peripheral blood T cell subsets. IgG serology results and the functional CMV T cell responses were in complete agreement. RNA was DNase-treated and reverse transcribed with TCR constant-region primers, mostly using SuperScript III. The investigation overall reported the following: In both CD4 and CD8 cells, going from naive through CM, EM and EMRA, the Gini index went up while Shannon and inverse Simpson diversity went down. Following error correction, more than 90% of naive TCR sequences occurred only once, which made naive abundance distributions much steeper than those of memory subsets. The repertoire findings for the naive and memory subsets could not be validated against a ground truth, as none was available. Single alpha or beta chain sequences, rather than paired alpha/beta receptors, were used to define clonotypes. TCR abundance followed a power law whose exponent differed between naive and memory subsets but was consistent across the three individuals. A few larger clonotypes were present in naive repertoires, especially CD8 naive repertoires, and these clonotypes were possibly memory cells re-expressing CD45RA. RNA-based TCR counts may be influenced by expression changes linked to T cell activation and differentiation.

TCR alpha and beta chain libraries were amplified separately from the second PCR step onward. The CMV status of each donor was determined by measuring IFNgamma production from CD4+ T cells after fresh PBMCs had been stimulated overnight with CMV viral lysate. Miltenyi beads were used first to positively select CD4 T cells, and CD8 T cells were then positively selected from the CD4-negative fraction. Cells were stained for CD3, CD4, CD8, CD45RA, CD27 and a live/dead dye and were sorted on a BD Aria II into four subsets based on CD45RA and CD27. Three healthy volunteers provided blood, and the blood of each volunteer was split into CD4 and CD8 T cells and then into four differentiation subsets. About 120 ml of peripheral blood was taken from each donor, and PBMC were separated by density-gradient centrifugation on Ficoll-Paque PLUS. Sorted cells were lysed in RLT buffer, and RNA was extracted with a Qiagen RNeasy kit and stored at -80°C.

The CDR3 measures 17 amino acids from cysteine to phenylalanine. Only the CDR3 part of the read is kept: 51 bases, read in frame from the first base. After removal of 1 base from V and 4 bases from J, the junction retains 7 bases not matched to a gene. CDR1 and CDR2 are drawn from the germline V gene: SGHTA, FQGTGA. The sequence links TRBV7-3 to TRBJ2-2, and TRBD1 matches 9 of the central bases. Sample: naive CD4+ T cells from blood. What the cell subset or site label conveys for this sample: naive T cells, CD45RA high CD27+. This TCR derives from a human donor in good health. The nucleotides are TGTGCCAGCAGCTTAAGGAGGGGGACAGGGATCACCGGGGAGCTGTTTTTT. This codes for CASSLRRGTGITGELFF.